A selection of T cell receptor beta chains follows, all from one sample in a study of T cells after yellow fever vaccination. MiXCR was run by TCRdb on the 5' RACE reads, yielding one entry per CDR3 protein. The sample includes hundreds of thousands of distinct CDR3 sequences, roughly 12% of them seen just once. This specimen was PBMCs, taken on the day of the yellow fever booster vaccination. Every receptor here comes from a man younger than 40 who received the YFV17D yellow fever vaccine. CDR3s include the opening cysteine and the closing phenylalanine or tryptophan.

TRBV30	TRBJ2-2	CAWSEFQLTGELFF
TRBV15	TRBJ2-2	CATSRAGTANTGELFF
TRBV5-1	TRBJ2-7	CASSSGLTEKAYEQYF
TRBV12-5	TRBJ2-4	CASGGTAKNIQYF
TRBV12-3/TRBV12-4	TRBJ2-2	CASSWATGELFF
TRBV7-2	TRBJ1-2	CASSRLRVYGYTF
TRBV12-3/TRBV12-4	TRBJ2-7	CASRRGSYEQYF
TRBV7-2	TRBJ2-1	CASRPVAGGGNEQFF
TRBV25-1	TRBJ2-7	CASRYLFTSYEQYF
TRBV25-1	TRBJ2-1	CASSGTFDEQFF
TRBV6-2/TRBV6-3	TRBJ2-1	CATASSKGYNEQFF
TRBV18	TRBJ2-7	CASSPRENEQYF
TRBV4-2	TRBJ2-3	CASSQDGRSTDTQYF
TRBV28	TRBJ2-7	CAIGIQGYEQYF
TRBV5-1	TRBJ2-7	CASRLGLAGYEQYF
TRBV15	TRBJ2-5	CATSRSPTGVQETQYF
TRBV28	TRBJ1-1	CASLRMNTEAFF
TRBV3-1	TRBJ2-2	CASSQEGRAPGGELFF
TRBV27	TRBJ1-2	CASSFWGYYGYTF
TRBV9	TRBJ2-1	CASSGTRTSGSTHEQFF
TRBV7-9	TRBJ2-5	CASSTKTETQYF
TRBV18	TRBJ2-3	CASSPPANTQYF
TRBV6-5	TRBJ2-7	CASSYGTIGDPYTYEQYF
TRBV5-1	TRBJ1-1	CASSYRVREQGAEAFF
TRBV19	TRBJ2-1	CASSSIAGLYNEQFF
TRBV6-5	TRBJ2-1	CASSYSLTGTSYNEQFF
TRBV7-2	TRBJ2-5	CASDTGQETQYF
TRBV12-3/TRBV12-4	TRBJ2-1	CASSLAGVAGVNEQFF